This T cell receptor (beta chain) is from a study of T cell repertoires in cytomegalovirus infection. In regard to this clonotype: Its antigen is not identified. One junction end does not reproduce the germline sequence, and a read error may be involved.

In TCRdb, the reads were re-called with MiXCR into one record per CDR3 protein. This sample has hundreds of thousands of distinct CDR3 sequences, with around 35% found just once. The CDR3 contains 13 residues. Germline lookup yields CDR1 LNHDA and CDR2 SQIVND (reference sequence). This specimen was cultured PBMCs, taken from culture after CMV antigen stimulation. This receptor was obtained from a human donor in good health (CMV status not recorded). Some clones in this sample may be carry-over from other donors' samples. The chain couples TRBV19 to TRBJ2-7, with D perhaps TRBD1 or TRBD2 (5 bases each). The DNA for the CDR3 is TGTGCCCGTAGTATTCGGGACGGCTACGAGCAGTACTTC. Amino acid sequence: CARSIRDGYEQYF.